The rows below give T cell receptor beta chains drawn from one sample of a study of blood T cells in healthy people across ages. TCRdb processed the 5' RACE reads anew with MiXCR; each CDR3 protein has one entry. This sample has around 1,000,000 distinct CDR3 sequences, with less than 45% found just once. The sequenced sample was blood. Receptor source: a young man in good health. CDR3s include the opening cysteine and the closing phenylalanine or tryptophan. Each record gives: D gene, clone size, V gene, J gene, CDR3 DNA, CDR3 protein. D genes are given only for firm matches. Some rows mark clone size as missing; the rest say once, few, many or name a class of expanded clone.

>.|few|TRBV5-1|TRBJ2-3
TGCGCCACCACGACACCCGGCACAGATACGCAGTATTTT
CATTTPGTDTQYF
>.|few|TRBV11-2|TRBJ2-5
TGTGCCAGCAGCTTACACAGGGAGACCCAGTACTTC
CASSLHRETQYF
>TRBD2|.|TRBV9|TRBJ2-1
TGTGCCAGCAGCGAGCAGACTAGCGGTTCCTACAATGAGCAGTTCTTC
CASSEQTSGSYNEQFF
>.|.|TRBV4-3|TRBJ2-7
TGCGCCAGCAGCCAAGAGGGAGAAGACTCCTACGAGCAGTACTTC
CASSQEGEDSYEQYF
>TRBD1|few|TRBV20-1|TRBJ2-7
TGCAGTGCTAGAGATCAAGGGGGCGCCTACGAGCAGTACTTC
CSARDQGGAYEQYF
>.|few|TRBV9|TRBJ1-2
TGTGCCAGCAGCGGGGAAGGAGGCTATGGCTACACCTTC
CASSGEGGYGYTF
>TRBD1|once|TRBV7-2|TRBJ2-1
TGTGCCAGCAGCTTAGAGGAGGACAGGGTTGGCGAGCAGTTCTTC
CASSLEEDRVGEQFF
>.|.|TRBV6-2/TRBV6-3|TRBJ1-5
TGTGCCAGCAGTTACTCCACTCCAAATCAGCCCCAGCATTTT
CASSYSTPNQPQHF
>.|few|TRBV9|TRBJ1-2
TGTGCCAGCAGCGTCGCCAGCGACTATGGCTACACCTTC
CASSVASDYGYTF
>.|.|TRBV7-2|TRBJ2-5
TGTGCCGGCAGCTTATGGGATGAAGAGACCCAGTACTTC
CAGSLWDEETQYF
>.|.|TRBV7-2|TRBJ2-5
TGTGCCGGCAGCTTAGCGTACAACAGGGCAGAGACCCAGTACTTC
CAGSLAYNRAETQYF
>.|.|TRBV4-3|TRBJ2-6
TGCGCCAGCAGCCAAGGGATCCTTTCGGTACAGGGATCTCTTCCTGAGGCCAACGTCCTGACTTTC
CASSQGILSVQGSLPEANVLTF
>.|.|TRBV4-2|TRBJ1-4
TGTGCCAGCAGCCAAGACATCGGGGAACTGTTTTTT
CASSQDIGELFF
>TRBD2|few|TRBV20-1|TRBJ2-3
TGCAGTGCTAGACCCTTCCTGACTAGCGGGGGGTTCACAGATACGCAGTATTTT
CSARPFLTSGGFTDTQYF
>TRBD2|few|TRBV5-1|TRBJ2-1
TGCGCCAGCAGCGAGCGGGGGGGCACGGATGAGCAGTTCTTC
CASSERGGTDEQFF
>TRBD2|.|TRBV4-2|TRBJ2-3
TGTGCCAGCAGCCTCGGACTAGCGGGGGACACTAGCACAGATACGCAGTATTTT
CASSLGLAGDTSTDTQYF
>.|.|TRBV10-3|TRBJ1-2
TGTGCCATCAGTCTTTGGGGGATGGGTGGCTACACCTTC
CAISLWGMGGYTF
>.|few|TRBV7-2|TRBJ1-6
TGTGCCAGCAGCTTAGCTGGGAAGGCTAATTCACCCCTCCACTTT
CASSLAGKANSPLHF
>TRBD1|few|TRBV6-6|TRBJ1-1
TGTGCCAGCAGTCGAGACAGGGGGGCTGAAGCTTTCTTT
CASSRDRGAEAFF
>.|.|TRBV24-1|TRBJ2-1
TGTGCCACCGGACATCCCTCCTACAATGAGCAGTTCTTC
CATGHPSYNEQFF
>.|.|TRBV5-5|TRBJ2-1
TGTGCCAGCAGCTTGACCCAGCGGAGTACCTACAATGAGCAGTTCTTC
CASSLTQRSTYNEQFF
>.|.|TRBV20-1|TRBJ2-7
TGCAGTGCTGGAGGTGCGTCGAATCTTTACGAGCAGTACTTC
CSAGGASNLYEQYF
>.|.|TRBV6-2/TRBV6-3|TRBJ2-1
TGTGCCAGCAGACGTGGATATCAGGGGTCCCATGAGCAGTTCTTC
CASRRGYQGSHEQFF
>.|.|TRBV5-6|TRBJ1-2
TGTGCCAGCAGCTTGGAAGTCCGGGGTCACTATGGCTACACCTTC
CASSLEVRGHYGYTF
>.|few|TRBV10-3|TRBJ2-3
TGTGCCATCAACGGGGGTCGTGCAGATACGCAGTATTTT
CAINGGRADTQYF
>.|few|TRBV20-1|TRBJ1-2
TGCAGAGGACTCGGACACCCAGACGACTATGGCTACACCTTC
CRGLGHPDDYGYTF
>.|.|TRBV7-2|TRBJ2-1
TGTGCCAGCAGCTTAGTGGTGGGGGAAGGCTACAATGAGCAGTTCTTC
CASSLVVGEGYNEQFF
>.|.|TRBV7-9|TRBJ1-5
TGTGCCAGCAGGTATACCCCTTGGGTTGAGCATTTT
CASRYTPWVEHF
>.|.|TRBV7-9|TRBJ1-2
TGTGCCAGCAGCCCAGCGCCGGATTATGGCTACACCTTC
CASSPAPDYGYTF
>.|.|TRBV6-5|TRBJ2-7
TGTGCCAGCAGTTACTCGATTGGAGACGGGACCTACGAGCAGTACTTC
CASSYSIGDGTYEQYF
>.|few|TRBV7-8|TRBJ1-4
TGTGCCAGCAGCTTAGGAAGGGGCCTTAATGAAAAACTGTTTTTT
CASSLGRGLNEKLFF
>TRBD1|few|TRBV29-1|TRBJ1-5
TGCAGCGTTGGGCTCACAGGGGATAGCAATCAGCCCCAGCATTTT
CSVGLTGDSNQPQHF
>.|.|TRBV12-3/TRBV12-4|TRBJ2-7
TGTGCCAGCAGCCGTGGCGTGGACTACGAGCAGTACTTC
CASSRGVDYEQYF
>TRBD1|.|TRBV15|TRBJ1-2
TGTGCCACCAGCAGAGATTCCGCAGGGGGAGGCACCTTC
CATSRDSAGGGTF
>.|few|TRBV29-1|TRBJ1-1
TGCAGCGTGGGGAAAGGACTAAGAAACACTGAAGCTTTCTTT
CSVGKGLRNTEAFF
>.|.|TRBV7-2|TRBJ2-5
TGTGCCAGCAGCTTAGAGTTCGCTCCTGCGTACCAAGAGACCCAGTACTTC
CASSLEFAPAYQETQYF
>.|.|TRBV21-1|TRBJ1-2
TGTGCCAGCAGCAAAGGGGAGGCCAGGGTTGTTCGGTCTAACTATGGCTACACCTTC
CASSKGEARVVRSNYGYTF
>.|.|TRBV20-1|TRBJ2-1
TGCAGTGCTAGGCCCCTGAGGGAGAGCTCCTACAATGAGCAGTTCTTC
CSARPLRESSYNEQFF
>.|.|TRBV5-1|TRBJ1-1
TGCGCCAGCAGCCTTGGGGGGAGGGGGTCCCCATCGAACACTGAAGCTTTCTTT
CASSLGGRGSPSNTEAFF
>.|many|TRBV5-1|TRBJ1-2
TGTGCCAGCAGTTTAACTACGGCTTATGGCTACACCTTC
CASSLTTAYGYTF
>.|.|TRBV13|TRBJ1-1
TGTGCCAGCAGCTCCATGAGGGAAGTTAACACTGAAGCTTTCTTT
CASSSMREVNTEAFF
>.|.|TRBV7-6|TRBJ1-2
TGTGCCAGCAGCTCAGGGAACCATGGCTACACCTTC
CASSSGNHGYTF
>.|few|TRBV5-5|TRBJ2-1
TGTGCCAGCAGGACCTCAATTGACATTCTTAACAACAATGAGCAGTTCTTC
CASRTSIDILNNNEQFF
>TRBD2|.|TRBV7-8|TRBJ2-1
TGTGCCAGCAGCTTAGGGCCTAGCGGGCAACGCAACAATGAGCAGTTCTTC
CASSLGPSGQRNNEQFF
>TRBD1|few|TRBV13|TRBJ2-7
TGTGCCAGCAGCTCCTTGGACAGGGCACTCTACGAGCAGTACTTC
CASSSLDRALYEQYF
>.|.|TRBV5-5|TRBJ2-1
TGTGCCAGCAGCCACCGAGAGGGGAATGAGCAGTTCTTC
CASSHREGNEQFF
>.|.|TRBV20-1|TRBJ1-2
TGCAGTGCTAGGGTCCCGGGGAGAAACTATGGCTACACCTTC
CSARVPGRNYGYTF
>TRBD1|few|TRBV7-2|TRBJ1-5
TGTGCCAGCAGCCGAGGGACAGGGGGCGGACAGCCCCAGCATTTT
CASSRGTGGGQPQHF
>.|few|TRBV7-8|TRBJ2-5
TGTGCCAGCAGCTTAGTCTTAACCCAAGAGACCCAGTACTTC
CASSLVLTQETQYF
>.|few|TRBV6-2/TRBV6-3|TRBJ1-4
TGTGCCAGCAGTGCCGCATCTGTGGCTGAAAAACTGTTTTTT
CASSAASVAEKLFF
>.|many|TRBV12-3/TRBV12-4|TRBJ2-3
TGTGCCAGCAGGCTGGGAAACCCAGATACGCAGTATTTT
CASRLGNPDTQYF
>.|few|TRBV11-2|TRBJ2-1
TGTGCCAGCAGGCCTGTGGGGGACAAGAGCCTCAATGAGCAGTTCTTC
CASRPVGDKSLNEQFF
>.|many|TRBV5-1|TRBJ2-3
TGCGCCAGCAGCTTTGGTACATCCGATACGCAGTATTTT
CASSFGTSDTQYF